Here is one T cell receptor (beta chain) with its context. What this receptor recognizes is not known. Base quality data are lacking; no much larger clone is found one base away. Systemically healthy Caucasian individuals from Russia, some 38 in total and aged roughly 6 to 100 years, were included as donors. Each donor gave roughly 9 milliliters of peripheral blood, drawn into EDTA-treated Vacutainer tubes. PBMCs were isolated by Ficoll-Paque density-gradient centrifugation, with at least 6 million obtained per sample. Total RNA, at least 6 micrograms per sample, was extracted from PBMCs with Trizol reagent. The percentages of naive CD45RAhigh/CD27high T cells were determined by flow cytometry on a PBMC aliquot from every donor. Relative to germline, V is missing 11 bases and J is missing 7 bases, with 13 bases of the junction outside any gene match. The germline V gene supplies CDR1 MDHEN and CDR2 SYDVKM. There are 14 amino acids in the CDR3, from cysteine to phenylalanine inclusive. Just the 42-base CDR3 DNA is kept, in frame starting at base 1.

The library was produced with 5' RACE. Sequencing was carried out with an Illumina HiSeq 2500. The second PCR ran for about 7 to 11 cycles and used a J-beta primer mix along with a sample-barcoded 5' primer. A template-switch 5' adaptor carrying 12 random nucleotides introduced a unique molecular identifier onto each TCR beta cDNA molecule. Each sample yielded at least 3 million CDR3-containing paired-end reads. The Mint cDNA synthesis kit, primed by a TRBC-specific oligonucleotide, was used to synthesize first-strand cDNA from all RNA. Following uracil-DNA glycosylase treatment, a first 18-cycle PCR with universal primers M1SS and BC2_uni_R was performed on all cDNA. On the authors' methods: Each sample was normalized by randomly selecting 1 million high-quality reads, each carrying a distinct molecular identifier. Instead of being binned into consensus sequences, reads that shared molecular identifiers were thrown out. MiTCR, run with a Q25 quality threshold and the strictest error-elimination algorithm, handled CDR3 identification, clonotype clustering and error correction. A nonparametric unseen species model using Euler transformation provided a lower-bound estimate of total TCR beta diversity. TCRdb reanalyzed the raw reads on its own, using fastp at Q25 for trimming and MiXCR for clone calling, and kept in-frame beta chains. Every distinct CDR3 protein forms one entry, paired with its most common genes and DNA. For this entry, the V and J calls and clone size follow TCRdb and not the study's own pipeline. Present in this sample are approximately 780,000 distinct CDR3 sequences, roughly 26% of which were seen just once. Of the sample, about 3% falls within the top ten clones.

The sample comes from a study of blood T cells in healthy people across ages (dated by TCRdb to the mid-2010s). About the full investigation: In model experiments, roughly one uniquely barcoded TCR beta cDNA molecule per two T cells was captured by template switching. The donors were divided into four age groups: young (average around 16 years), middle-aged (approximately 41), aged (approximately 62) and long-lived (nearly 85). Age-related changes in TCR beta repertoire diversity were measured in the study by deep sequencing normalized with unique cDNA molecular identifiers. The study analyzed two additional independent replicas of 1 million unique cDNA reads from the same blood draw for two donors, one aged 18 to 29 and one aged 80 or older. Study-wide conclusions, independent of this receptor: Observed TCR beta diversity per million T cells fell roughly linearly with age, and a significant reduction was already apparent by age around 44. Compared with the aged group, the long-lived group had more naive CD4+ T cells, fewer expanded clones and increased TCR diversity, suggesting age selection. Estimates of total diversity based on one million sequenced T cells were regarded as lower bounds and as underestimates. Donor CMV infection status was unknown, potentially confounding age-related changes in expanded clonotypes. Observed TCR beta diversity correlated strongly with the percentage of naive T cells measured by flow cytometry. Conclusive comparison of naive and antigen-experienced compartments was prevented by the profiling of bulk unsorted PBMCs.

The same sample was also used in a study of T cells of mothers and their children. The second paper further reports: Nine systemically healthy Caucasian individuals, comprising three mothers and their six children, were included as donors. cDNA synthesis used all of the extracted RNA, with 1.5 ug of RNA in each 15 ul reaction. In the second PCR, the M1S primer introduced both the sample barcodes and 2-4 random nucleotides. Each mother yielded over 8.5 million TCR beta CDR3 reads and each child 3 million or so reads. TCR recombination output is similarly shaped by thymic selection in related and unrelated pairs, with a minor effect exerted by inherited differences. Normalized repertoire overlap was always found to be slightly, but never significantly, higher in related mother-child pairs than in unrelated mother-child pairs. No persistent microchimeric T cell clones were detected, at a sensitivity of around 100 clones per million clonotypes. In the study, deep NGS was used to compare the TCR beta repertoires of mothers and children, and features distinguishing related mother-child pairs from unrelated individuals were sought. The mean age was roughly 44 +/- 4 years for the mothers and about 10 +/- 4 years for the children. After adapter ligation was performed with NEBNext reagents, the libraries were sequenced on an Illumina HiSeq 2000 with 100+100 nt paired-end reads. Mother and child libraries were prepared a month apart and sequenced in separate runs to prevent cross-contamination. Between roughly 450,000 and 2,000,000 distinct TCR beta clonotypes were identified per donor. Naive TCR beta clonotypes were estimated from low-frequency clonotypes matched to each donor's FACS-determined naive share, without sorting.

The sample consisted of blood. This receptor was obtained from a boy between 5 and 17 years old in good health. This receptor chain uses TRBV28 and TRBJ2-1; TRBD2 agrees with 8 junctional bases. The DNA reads TGTGCCCACGCCGGGGTAGCGGGGCATAATGAGCAGTTCTTC. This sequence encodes CAHAGVAGHNEQFF.